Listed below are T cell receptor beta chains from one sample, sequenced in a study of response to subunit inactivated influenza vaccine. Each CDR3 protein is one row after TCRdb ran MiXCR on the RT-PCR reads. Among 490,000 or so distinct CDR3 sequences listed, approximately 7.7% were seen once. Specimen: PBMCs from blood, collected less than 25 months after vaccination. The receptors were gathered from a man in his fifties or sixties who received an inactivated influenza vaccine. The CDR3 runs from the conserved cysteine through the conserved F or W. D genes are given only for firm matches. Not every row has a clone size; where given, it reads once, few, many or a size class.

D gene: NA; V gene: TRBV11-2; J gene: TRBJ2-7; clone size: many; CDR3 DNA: TGTGCCAGCAGCCTAGGGGACGGCGCCTACGAGCAGTACTTC; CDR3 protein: CASSLGDGAYEQYF
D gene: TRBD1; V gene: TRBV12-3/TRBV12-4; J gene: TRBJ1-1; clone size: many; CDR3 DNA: TGTGCCAGCAGTCCCATCAGGGGGCCCGCTGAAGCTTTCTTT; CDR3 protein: CASSPIRGPAEAFF
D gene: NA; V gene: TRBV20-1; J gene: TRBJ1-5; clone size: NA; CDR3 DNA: TGCAGTGCTAGAGATGAAACAGGAGATCAGCGCCAGCATTTT; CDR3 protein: CSARDETGDQRQHF
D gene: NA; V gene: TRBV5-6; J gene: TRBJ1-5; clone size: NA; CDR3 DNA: TGTGCCAGCAGCTTCCGGGCTCTAAATCAGCCCCAGCATTTT; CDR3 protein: CASSFRALNQPQHF
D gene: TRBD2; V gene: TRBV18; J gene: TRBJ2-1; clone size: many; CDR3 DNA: TGTGCCAGCTCACTAGCGGGAAATTACTACAATGAGCAGTTCTTC; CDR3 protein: CASSLAGNYYNEQFF
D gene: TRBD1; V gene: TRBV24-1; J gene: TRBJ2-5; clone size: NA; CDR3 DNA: TGTGCCACCAGTGATATCCAGGGGGCGGGAGAGACCCAGTACTTC; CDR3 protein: CATSDIQGAGETQYF
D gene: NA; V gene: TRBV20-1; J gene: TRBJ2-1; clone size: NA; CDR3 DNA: TGCAGTGCTAGTTTAGGGGCCCGTATAAATGAGCAGTTCTTC; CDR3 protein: CSASLGARINEQFF
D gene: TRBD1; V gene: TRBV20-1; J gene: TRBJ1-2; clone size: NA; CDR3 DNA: TGCAGTGCTAACCTACAGGGGAACTATGGCTACACCTTC; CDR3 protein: CSANLQGNYGYTF
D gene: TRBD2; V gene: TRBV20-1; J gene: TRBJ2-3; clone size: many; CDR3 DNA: TGCAGTGCTACCCGACTAGCGGGAAGCACAGATACGCAGTATTTT; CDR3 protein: CSATRLAGSTDTQYF
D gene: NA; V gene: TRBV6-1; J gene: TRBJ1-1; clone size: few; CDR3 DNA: TGTGCCAGCAAGGAGGCTTGGAACACTGAAGCTTTCTTT; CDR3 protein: CASKEAWNTEAFF
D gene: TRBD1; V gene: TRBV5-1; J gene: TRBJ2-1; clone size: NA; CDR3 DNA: TGCGCCAGCAGCTTGGGAGTCGCAGGGGGCAATGAGCAGTTCTTC; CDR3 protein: CASSLGVAGGNEQFF
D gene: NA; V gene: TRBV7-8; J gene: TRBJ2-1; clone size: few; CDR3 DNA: TGTGCCAGCAGCTTAGAGGGCTTCGACAATGAGCAGTTCTTC; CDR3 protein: CASSLEGFDNEQFF
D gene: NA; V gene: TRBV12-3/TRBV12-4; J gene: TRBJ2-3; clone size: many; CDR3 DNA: TGTGCCAGCAGTCCCCTCCTCGGGACCAGCACAGATACGCAGTATTTT; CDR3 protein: CASSPLLGTSTDTQYF
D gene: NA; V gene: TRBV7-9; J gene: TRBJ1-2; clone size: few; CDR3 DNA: TGTGCTCAACCGGACGACTATGGCTACACCTTC; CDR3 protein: CAQPDDYGYTF
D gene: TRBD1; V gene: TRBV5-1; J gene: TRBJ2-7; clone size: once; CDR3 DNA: TGCGCCAGCAGCTCCGCCGGACAGGGGTGGTACGAGCAGTACTTC; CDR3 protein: CASSSAGQGWYEQYF
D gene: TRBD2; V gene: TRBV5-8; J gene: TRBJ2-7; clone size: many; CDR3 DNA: TGTGCCAGCAGTCGGGGGGATTTTTCCTACGAGCAGTACTTC; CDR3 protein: CASSRGDFSYEQYF
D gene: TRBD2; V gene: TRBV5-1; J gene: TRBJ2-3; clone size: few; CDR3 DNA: TGCGCCAGCAGCCTCCGGGTAGCGGGGGGCACAGATACGCAGTATTTT; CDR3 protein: CASSLRVAGGTDTQYF
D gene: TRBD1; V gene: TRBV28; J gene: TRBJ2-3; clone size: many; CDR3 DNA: TGTGCCACCTCCCCCGGACAGGGCCGTGGGGATACGCAGTATTTT; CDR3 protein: CATSPGQGRGDTQYF
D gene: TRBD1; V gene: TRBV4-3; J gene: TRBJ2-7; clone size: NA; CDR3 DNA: TGCGCCAGCAGCCAAGGGCTGGGGACAGGGGATACCTACGAGCAGTACTTC; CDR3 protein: CASSQGLGTGDTYEQYF
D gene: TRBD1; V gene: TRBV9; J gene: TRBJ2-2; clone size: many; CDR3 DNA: TGTGCCAGCACGCGGACAGGGGGAAGAACCACCGGGGAGCTGTTTTTT; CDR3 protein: CASTRTGGRTTGELFF
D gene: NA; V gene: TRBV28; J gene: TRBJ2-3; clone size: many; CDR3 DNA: TGTGCCAGCAGTTTGAGCGGGTTGAGGGCAGATACGCAGTATTTT; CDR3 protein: CASSLSGLRADTQYF
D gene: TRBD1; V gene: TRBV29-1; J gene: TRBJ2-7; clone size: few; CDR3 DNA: TGCAGCGTTGAGGGACAGGGGGGCTACGAGCAGTACTTC; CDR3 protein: CSVEGQGGYEQYF